Sequencing of this T cell receptor (beta chain) was carried out in a study of shared clonotypes between healthy human individuals. Study-level points and caveats: Rarefaction demonstrated incomplete sorted-subset sequencing despite large depth.

Germline CDR1 LNHNV, CDR2 YYDKDF (reference sequence). This CDR3 is built from 10 residues. V lost 7 bases and J lost 8, with 8 bases in between. TCRdb's copy holds only in-frame clones and misses some; the assay was immunoSEQ multiplex PCR. Of about 1.1 million clones detected, 60% to 80% appear once; the ten largest clones hold 0.89%. As concerns this clone: Its antigen remains unknown.

The chain has TRBV15 and TRBJ1-2, with D hard to call. The clonotype was recovered from a man aged 18 to 29 in good health. Some clones in this sample may be carry-over from other donors' samples. Sequencing was done on a sample of memory CD4+ T cells from PBMCs. The subset denotes: CD45RA-negative fraction. Here the CDR3 reads CATNPLGYTF. The CDR3 DNA reads as TGTGCCACCAATCCATTGGGCTACACCTTC. The complete variable domain, with remaining parts taken from reference TRBV15 and TRBJ1-2, reads DAMVIQNPRYQVTQFGKPVTLSCSQTLNHNVMYWYQQKSSQAPKLLFHYYDKDFNNEADTPDNFQSRRPNTSFCFLDIRSPGLGDTAMYLCATNPLGYTFGSGTRLTVV.